This T cell receptor beta chain was retrieved from a study of OX40 agonist ivuxolimab in advanced cancers. Across the study: Prior anti-PD-1, anti-PD-L1 or anti-CTLA-4 therapy did not bar entry, and around 39% had some.

The assay was immunoSEQ multiplex PCR, and TCRdb's table has in-frame clones only and misses some. The sample has approximately 86,000 clones; 85% to 90% are singletons. Trimming cost V 3 bases and J 0 bases, with 5 bases left between them. Per germline, CDR1 KGHSH and CDR2 LQKENI. CDR3 length equals 14 residues. Enrollment shut out patients with autoimmune disease history or systemic immunosuppression. This specimen was CD4+ or CD8+ T cells sorted from blood, taken in a trial of the OX40 agonist ivuxolimab. The rearrangement links TRBV18 to TRBJ1-4; D unresolved. This receptor was obtained from an adult with an advanced solid tumor such as melanoma, head and neck, liver or kidney cancer. CDR3 in amino acids: CASSPAATNEKLFF. DNA for the CDR3: TGTGCCAGCTCACCGGCCGCAACTAATGAAAAACTGTTTTTT.